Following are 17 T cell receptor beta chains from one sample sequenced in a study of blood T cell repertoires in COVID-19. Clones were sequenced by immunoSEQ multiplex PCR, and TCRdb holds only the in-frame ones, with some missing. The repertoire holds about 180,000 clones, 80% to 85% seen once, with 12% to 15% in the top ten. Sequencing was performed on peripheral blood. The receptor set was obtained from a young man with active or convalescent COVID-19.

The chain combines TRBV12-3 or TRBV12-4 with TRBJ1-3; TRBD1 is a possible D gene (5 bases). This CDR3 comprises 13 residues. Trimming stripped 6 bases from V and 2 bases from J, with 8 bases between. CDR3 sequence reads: CASRGPAGNTIYF. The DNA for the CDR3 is TGTGCCAGCAGGGGGCCGGCTGGAAACACCATATATTTT.

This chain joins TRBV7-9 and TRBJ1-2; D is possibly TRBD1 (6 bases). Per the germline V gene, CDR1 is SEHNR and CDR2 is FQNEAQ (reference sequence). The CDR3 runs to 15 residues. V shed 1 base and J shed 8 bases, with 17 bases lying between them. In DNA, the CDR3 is TGTGCCAGCAGCTTAGAAACAGGGTTTGCAGGGGGCTACACCTTC. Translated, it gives CASSLETGFAGGYTF.

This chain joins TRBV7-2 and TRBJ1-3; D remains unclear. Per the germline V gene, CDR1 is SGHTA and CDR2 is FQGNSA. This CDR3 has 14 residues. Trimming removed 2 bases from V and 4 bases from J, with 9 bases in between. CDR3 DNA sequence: TGTGCCAGCAGCTTATCCCGGTGGGGAAACACCATATATTTT. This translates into CASSLSRWGNTIYF.

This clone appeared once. The CDR3 loop is CASSQEGGATGELFF. The CDR3 DNA sequence: TGCGCCAGCAGCCAAGAGGGAGGGGCCACCGGGGAGCTGTTTTTT. The chain links TRBV4-3 to TRBJ2-2, with TRBD2 identical over 7 bases. The CDR3 spans 15 residues. CDR1 and CDR2 (germline): LGHNA, YSLEER. V shed 0 bases and J 4 bases; nucleotides not matched to a gene: 2.

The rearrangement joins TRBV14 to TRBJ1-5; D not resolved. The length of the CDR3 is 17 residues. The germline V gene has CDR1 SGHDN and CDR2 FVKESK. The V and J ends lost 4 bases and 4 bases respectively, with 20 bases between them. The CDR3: CASSPPDWGRGNQPQHF. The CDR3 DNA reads TGTGCCAGCAGCCCTCCCGATTGGGGAAGAGGGAATCAGCCCCAGCATTTT.

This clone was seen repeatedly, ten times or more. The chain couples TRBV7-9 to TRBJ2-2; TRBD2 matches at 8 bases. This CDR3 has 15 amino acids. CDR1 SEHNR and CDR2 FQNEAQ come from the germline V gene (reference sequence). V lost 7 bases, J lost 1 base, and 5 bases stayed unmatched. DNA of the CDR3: TGTGCCAGCATCGGGAGCGGGGGGAACACCGGGGAGCTGTTTTTT. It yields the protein CASIGSGGNTGELFF.

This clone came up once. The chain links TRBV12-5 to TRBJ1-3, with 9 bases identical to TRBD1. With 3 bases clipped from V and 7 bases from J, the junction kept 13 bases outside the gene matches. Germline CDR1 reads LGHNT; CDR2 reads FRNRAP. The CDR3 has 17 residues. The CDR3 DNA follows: TGTGCTAGTGGTTTCCAACCGGGACAGGGTTTGGAGAACACCATATATTTT. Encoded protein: CASGFQPGQGLENTIYF.

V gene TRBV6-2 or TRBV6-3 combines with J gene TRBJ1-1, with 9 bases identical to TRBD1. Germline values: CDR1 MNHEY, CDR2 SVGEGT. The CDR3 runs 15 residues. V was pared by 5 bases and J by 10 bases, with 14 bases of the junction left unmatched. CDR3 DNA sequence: TGTGCCAGCAGTCTACAGGGGGCTCACGTTCACGGAGCTTTCTTT. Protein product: CASSLQGAHVHGAFF.

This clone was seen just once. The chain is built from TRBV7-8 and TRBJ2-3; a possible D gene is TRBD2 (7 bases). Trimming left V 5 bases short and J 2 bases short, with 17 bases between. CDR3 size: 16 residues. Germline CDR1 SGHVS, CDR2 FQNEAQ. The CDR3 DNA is TGTGCCAGCAGCCGAGGGACGGGGGGCCCCACAGATACGCAGTATTTT. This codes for CASSRGTGGPTDTQYF.

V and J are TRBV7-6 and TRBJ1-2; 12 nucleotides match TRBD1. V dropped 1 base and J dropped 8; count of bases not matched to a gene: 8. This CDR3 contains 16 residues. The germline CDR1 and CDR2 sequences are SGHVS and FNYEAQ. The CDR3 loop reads CASSLGTGQGAYGYTF. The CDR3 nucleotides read TGTGCCAGCAGCTTAGGGACGGGACAGGGGGCCTACGGCTACACCTTC.

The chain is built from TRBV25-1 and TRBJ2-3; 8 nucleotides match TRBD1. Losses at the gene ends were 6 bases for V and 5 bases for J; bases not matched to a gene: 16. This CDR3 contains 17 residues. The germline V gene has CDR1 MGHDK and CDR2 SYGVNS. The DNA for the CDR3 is TGTGCCAGCAGCCGCAGGGGCGGACAGGGCGTAGGAGATACGCAGTATTTT. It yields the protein CASSRRGGQGVGDTQYF.

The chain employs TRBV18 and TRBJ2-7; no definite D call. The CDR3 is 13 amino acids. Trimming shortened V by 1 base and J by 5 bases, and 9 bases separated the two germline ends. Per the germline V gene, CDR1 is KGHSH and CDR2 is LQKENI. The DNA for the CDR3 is TGTGCCAGCTCACCACGCCGAACGGACGAGCAGTACTTC. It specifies CASSPRRTDEQYF.

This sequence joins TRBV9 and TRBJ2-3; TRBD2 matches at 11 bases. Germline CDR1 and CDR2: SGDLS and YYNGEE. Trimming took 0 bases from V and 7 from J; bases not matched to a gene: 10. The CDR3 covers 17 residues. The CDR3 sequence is CASSVEGIAGGPYTQYF. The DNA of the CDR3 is TGTGCCAGCAGCGTAGAAGGAATAGCGGGAGGGCCATATACGCAGTATTTT.

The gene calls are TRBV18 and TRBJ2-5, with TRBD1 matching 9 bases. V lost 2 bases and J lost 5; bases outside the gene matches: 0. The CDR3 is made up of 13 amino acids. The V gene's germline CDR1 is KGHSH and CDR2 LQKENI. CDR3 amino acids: CASSPGQGETQYF. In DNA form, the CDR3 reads TGTGCCAGCTCACCAGGACAGGGGGAGACCCAGTACTTC. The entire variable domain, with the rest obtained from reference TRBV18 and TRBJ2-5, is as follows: NAGVMQNPRHLVRRRGQEARLRCSPMKGHSHVYWYRQLPEEGLKFMVYLQKENIIDESGMPKERFSAEFPKEGPSILRIQQVVRGDSAAYFCASSPGQGETQYFGPGTRLLVL.

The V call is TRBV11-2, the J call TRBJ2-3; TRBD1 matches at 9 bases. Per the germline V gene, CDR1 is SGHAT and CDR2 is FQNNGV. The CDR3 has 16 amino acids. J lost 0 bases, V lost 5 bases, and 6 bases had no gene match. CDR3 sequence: CASSLQGAYSTDTQYF. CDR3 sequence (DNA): TGTGCCAGCAGCCTACAGGGGGCTTATAGCACAGATACGCAGTATTTT. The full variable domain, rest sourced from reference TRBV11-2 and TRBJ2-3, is EAGVAQSPRYKIIEKRQSVAFWCNPISGHATLYWYQQILGQGPKLLIQFQNNGVVDDSQLPKDRFSAERLKGVDSTLKIQPAKLEDSAVYLCASSLQGAYSTDTQYFGPGTRLTVL.

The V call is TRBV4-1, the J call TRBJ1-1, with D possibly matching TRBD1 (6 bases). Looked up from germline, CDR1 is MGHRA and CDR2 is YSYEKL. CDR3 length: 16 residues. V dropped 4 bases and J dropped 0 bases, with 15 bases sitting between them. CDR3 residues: CASSRGGGAMNTEAFF. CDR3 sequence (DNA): TGCGCCAGCAGCCGGGGCGGGGGCGCCATGAACACTGAAGCTTTCTTT.

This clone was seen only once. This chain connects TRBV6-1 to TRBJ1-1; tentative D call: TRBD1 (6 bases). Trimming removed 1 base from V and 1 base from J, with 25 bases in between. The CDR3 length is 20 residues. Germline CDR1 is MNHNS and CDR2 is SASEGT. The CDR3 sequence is CASSEGGGRNTLLQNTEAFF. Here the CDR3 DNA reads TGTGCCAGCAGTGAAGGCGGGGGGCGAAATACCCTGCTACAGAACACTGAAGCTTTCTTT.